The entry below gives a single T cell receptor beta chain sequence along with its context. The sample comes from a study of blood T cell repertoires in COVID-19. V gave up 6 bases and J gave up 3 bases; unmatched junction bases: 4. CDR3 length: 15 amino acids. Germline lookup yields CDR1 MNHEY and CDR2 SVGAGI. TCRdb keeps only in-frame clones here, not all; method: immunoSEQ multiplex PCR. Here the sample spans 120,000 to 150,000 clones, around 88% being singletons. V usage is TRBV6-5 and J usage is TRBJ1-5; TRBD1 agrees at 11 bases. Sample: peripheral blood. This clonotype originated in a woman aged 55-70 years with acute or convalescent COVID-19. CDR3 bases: TGTGCCAGCAGAGGGACAGGGGGGTCCAATCAGCCCCAGCATTTT. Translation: CASRGTGGSNQPQHF.